This T cell receptor (beta chain) was documented in a study of T cells in Graves' hyperthyroidism and ophthalmopathy. Trimming shortened V by 4 bases and J by 6 bases, and 15 bases separated the two germline ends. The length of the CDR3 is 14 residues. Germline V gene sequence: CDR1 MNHEY, CDR2 SVGEGT. Amplification of TCR beta CDR3 regions was performed using RNA transcripts as template. TCR CDR3 underwent first-round RT-PCR with the HTBI primer set. MiXCR, applied by TCRdb to the multiplex PCR reads, yields one record per CDR3 protein. This repertoire shows approximately 370,000 distinct CDR3 sequences, 15% found once; its top ten account for approximately 30%.

Sequencing input: blood. The chain employs TRBV6-2 or TRBV6-3 and TRBJ1-1; no clear D gene. The source of this sequence is a woman aged 30 to 39 with Graves' hyperthyroidism. The CDR3, as DNA: TGTGCCAGCAGTTCCCAGGCCCCTACCCCTGAAGCTTTCTTT. It specifies CASSSQAPTPEAFF.